Listed below are T cell receptor beta chains from one sample, sequenced in a study of T-cell reconstitution after alpha-beta-depleted transplantation in children. TCRdb redid the calling of the PCR reads with MiXCR, one entry per CDR3 protein. The sample consists of about 240,000 distinct CDR3 sequences, roughly 25% of them appearing once. Material: PBMCs, obtained before TCRalphabeta/CD19-depleted stem cell transplant. Source of these receptors: a girl aged 2-9 years with Fanconi anemia, due to receive a stem cell transplant. Both conserved end residues are part of each CDR3. A D gene is named only where the DNA matches it firmly. The size field is filled for only some rows; it gives once, few, many or a size class.

v_gene: TRBV20-1
abundance: .
len: 11
j_gene: TRBJ1-1
d_gene: TRBD1
CDR3aa: CSPDRGAEAFF
CDR3nt: TGCAGTCCGGACAGGGGGGCTGAAGCTTTCTTT

v_gene: TRBV25-1
abundance: few
len: 15
j_gene: TRBJ2-7
d_gene: TRBD2
CDR3aa: CASSAAGGPSYEQYF
CDR3nt: TGTGCCAGCAGTGCAGCGGGGGGACCCTCCTACGAGCAGTACTTC

v_gene: TRBV28
abundance: .
len: 14
j_gene: TRBJ1-2
d_gene: TRBD1
CDR3aa: CASSSGTGFDGYTF
CDR3nt: TGTGCCAGCAGTTCGGGGACAGGGTTCGATGGCTACACCTTC

v_gene: TRBV29-1
abundance: few
len: 13
j_gene: TRBJ2-5
d_gene: .
CDR3aa: CSVARDSLYYQYF
CDR3nt: TGCAGCGTAGCCCGGGACTCCTTATATTACCAGTACTTC

v_gene: TRBV7-9
abundance: .
len: 12
j_gene: TRBJ1-2
d_gene: .
CDR3aa: CASNTGTYGYTF
CDR3nt: TGTGCCAGCAACACAGGGACCTATGGCTACACCTTC

v_gene: TRBV12-3/TRBV12-4
abundance: many
len: 15
j_gene: TRBJ2-5
d_gene: TRBD2
CDR3aa: CASSLSFTSVETQYF
CDR3nt: TGTGCCAGCAGTTTATCTTTTACTAGCGTGGAGACCCAGTACTTC

v_gene: TRBV5-1
abundance: many
len: 15
j_gene: TRBJ2-1
d_gene: TRBD2
CDR3aa: CASSFRSGEGNEQFF
CDR3nt: TGCGCCAGCAGCTTTAGAAGCGGGGAGGGCAATGAGCAGTTCTTC

v_gene: TRBV15
abundance: many
len: 16
j_gene: TRBJ2-1
d_gene: TRBD2
CDR3aa: CATSRSSRLAANEQFF
CDR3nt: TGTGCCACCAGCAGAAGTTCCCGGCTAGCGGCAAATGAGCAGTTCTTC

v_gene: TRBV7-3
abundance: .
len: 14
j_gene: TRBJ2-3
d_gene: .
CDR3aa: CASSPNTFADTQYF
CDR3nt: TGTGCCAGCAGCCCAAACACCTTCGCAGATACGCAGTATTTT

v_gene: TRBV28
abundance: few
len: 16
j_gene: TRBJ2-7
d_gene: TRBD2
CDR3aa: CASAKGGLAGIHEQYF
CDR3nt: TGTGCCAGCGCTAAGGGGGGACTAGCGGGGATCCACGAGCAGTACTTC

v_gene: TRBV29-1
abundance: many
len: 11
j_gene: TRBJ1-4
d_gene: TRBD1
CDR3aa: CSAHAGGKLFF
CDR3nt: TGCAGCGCCCATGCAGGGGGAAAGCTGTTTTTT

v_gene: TRBV28
abundance: many
len: 14
j_gene: TRBJ1-3
d_gene: .
CDR3aa: CASSLSGSGNTIYF
CDR3nt: TGTGCCAGCAGTTTATCGGGCTCTGGAAACACCATATATTTT

v_gene: TRBV29-1
abundance: .
len: 12
j_gene: TRBJ2-1
d_gene: .
CDR3aa: CSVAAGSYEQFF
CDR3nt: TGCAGCGTTGCTGCGGGTTCCTACGAGCAGTTCTTC

v_gene: TRBV29-1
abundance: few
len: 12
j_gene: TRBJ1-3
d_gene: .
CDR3aa: CSPAGPGNTIYF
CDR3nt: TGCAGCCCCGCGGGGCCCGGAAACACCATATATTTT

v_gene: TRBV12-3/TRBV12-4
abundance: .
len: 12
j_gene: TRBJ2-1
d_gene: .
CDR3aa: CASTTLRNEQFF
CDR3nt: TGTGCCAGCACCACCTTACGGAATGAGCAGTTCTTC

v_gene: TRBV6-5
abundance: many
len: 13
j_gene: TRBJ1-3
d_gene: .
CDR3aa: CASTPVEKDTIYF
CDR3nt: TGTGCCAGCACACCGGTGGAAAAGGACACCATATATTTT

v_gene: TRBV6-4
abundance: .
len: 14
j_gene: TRBJ2-3
d_gene: .
CDR3aa: CASSAFLGADTQYF
CDR3nt: TGTGCCAGCAGTGCTTTCCTGGGTGCAGATACGCAGTATTTT

v_gene: TRBV10-3
abundance: few
len: 15
j_gene: TRBJ1-1
d_gene: .
CDR3aa: CAISERGASFSEAFF
CDR3nt: TGTGCCATCAGTGAGCGGGGGGCGAGTTTTTCTGAAGCTTTCTTT

v_gene: TRBV20-1
abundance: few
len: 14
j_gene: TRBJ1-5
d_gene: .
CDR3aa: CSAAQGRLIQPQHF
CDR3nt: TGCAGTGCTGCCCAGGGAAGACTAATTCAGCCCCAGCATTTT

v_gene: TRBV4-2
abundance: many
len: 14
j_gene: TRBJ2-7
d_gene: .
CDR3aa: CASSQDSQAGEQYF
CDR3nt: TGTGCCAGCAGCCAAGATTCCCAGGCTGGCGAGCAGTACTTC

v_gene: TRBV27
abundance: once
len: 15
j_gene: TRBJ2-7
d_gene: TRBD1
CDR3aa: CASSFAGTGGYEQYF
CDR3nt: TGTGCCAGCAGTTTTGCCGGGACAGGGGGATACGAGCAGTACTTC

v_gene: TRBV29-1
abundance: many
len: 14
j_gene: TRBJ2-7
d_gene: TRBD1
CDR3aa: CSVHLSDRGYEQYF
CDR3nt: TGCAGCGTACATCTATCGGACAGGGGGTACGAGCAGTACTTC

v_gene: TRBV20-1
abundance: few
len: 11
j_gene: TRBJ2-5
d_gene: .
CDR3aa: CSARTEETQYF
CDR3nt: TGCAGTGCTAGGACAGAAGAGACCCAGTACTTC

v_gene: TRBV12-3/TRBV12-4
abundance: .
len: 14
j_gene: TRBJ1-4
d_gene: TRBD1
CDR3aa: CASSFQGADEKLFF
CDR3nt: TGTGCCAGCAGTTTTCAGGGGGCCGATGAAAAACTGTTTTTT

v_gene: TRBV29-1
abundance: many
len: 17
j_gene: TRBJ2-6
d_gene: .
CDR3aa: CSVEGADPSSGANVLTF
CDR3nt: TGCAGCGTTGAAGGAGCGGACCCCTCCTCTGGGGCCAACGTCCTGACTTTC

v_gene: TRBV29-1
abundance: many
len: 17
j_gene: TRBJ2-1
d_gene: TRBD2
CDR3aa: CSVEVAGGPRSYNEQFF
CDR3nt: TGCAGCGTTGAAGTAGCGGGAGGGCCGAGATCCTACAATGAGCAGTTCTTC

v_gene: TRBV24-1
abundance: many
len: 14
j_gene: TRBJ2-4
d_gene: TRBD1
CDR3aa: CATIRDRGRDIQYF
CDR3nt: TGTGCCACCATCCGGGACAGGGGAAGAGACATTCAGTACTTC

v_gene: TRBV3-1
abundance: .
len: 18
j_gene: TRBJ1-1
d_gene: .
CDR3aa: CAISFEVDIRHMNTEAFF
CDR3nt: TGTGCCATCAGTTTCGAGGTGGATATACGTCACATGAACACTGAAGCTTTCTTT

v_gene: TRBV20-1
abundance: many
len: 14
j_gene: TRBJ1-5
d_gene: .
CDR3aa: CSAETPGGNQPQHF
CDR3nt: TGCAGTGCTGAAACTCCAGGGGGCAATCAGCCCCAGCATTTT